The text below deals with one T cell receptor (beta chain). Its antigen is unknown. Qualities for individual bases were not recorded, and no much larger clone is one base off. In the germline V gene, CDR1 corresponds to MDHEN and CDR2 to SYDVKM. Germline trimming amounts to 5 bases on V and 5 bases on J, with 2 as the count of junction bases outside the gene matches. Reading from cysteine to phenylalanine, the CDR3 counts 13 amino acids. Only the CDR3 DNA is retained, 39 bases long and in frame from the first base. TCRbeta CDR3 regions were amplified with the immunoSEQ bias-controlled multiplex PCR and sequenced at high throughput. Per the source publication's procedure: CDR3 sequences were collapsed and filtered by the immunoSEQ vendor pipeline to quantify abundance and frequency of each unique TCRbeta CDR3. Using a 90% global sequence identity threshold, CD-HIT clustered dominant CDR3 amino acid sequences together with SARS-CoV-2-specific ImmuneCODE TCRbeta sequences. Clones at frequencies from 0.1 to 1 were categorized as hyperexpanded, and clones at frequencies from 0.01 to 0.1 were categorized as large. MiXCR was used to confirm CDR3 amino acid sequences and V and J gene assignments of dominant clones. The R stringdist package was used to calculate Levenshtein distances between the patient clonotypes and the ImmuneCODE hits. The clones in this table, taken by TCRdb from immuneACCESS, are in-frame only. Not every clone is retained; where verified, under half of the shortfall comes from an unresolved V gene, and the cause of the rest is unknown. The V and J calls and the clone size are those of that table, but D and trimming were determined from the DNA. The sample includes roughly 12,000 clones, with around 83% observed a single time. Of the sample, 29% falls within the top ten clones.

The sample comes from a study of T cell repertoires in MIS-A myocarditis (dated by TCRdb to between 2022 and 2023). The QIAamp DNA FFPE kit was used to extract genomic DNA from formalin-fixed paraffin-embedded autopsy tissue. Rearrangement joined TRBV28 to TRBJ1-5, and 8 bases in between align with TRBD1. This TCR was sampled from a man in his late teens or twenties with fulminant myocarditis from multisystem inflammatory syndrome in adults (MIS-A) after COVID-19. The sequenced material came from right ventricle heart tissue obtained at autopsy. This specimen's cell subset or site label, per the study, means: cardiac tissue sample (left or right ventricle, interventricular septum, or pericardium). The DNA is as follows: TGTGCCAGCAGTCCGGACAGGGATCAGCCCCAGCATTTT. Translated, this is CASSPDRDQPQHF. This CDR3, with the reference TRBV28 and TRBJ1-5 proteins standing in past its ends, gives the full variable domain DVKVTQSSRYLVKRTGEKVFLECVQDMDHENMFWYRQDPGLGLRLIYFSYDVKMKEKGDIPEGYSVSREKKERFSLILESASTNQTSMYLCASSPDRDQPQHFGDGTRLSIL.